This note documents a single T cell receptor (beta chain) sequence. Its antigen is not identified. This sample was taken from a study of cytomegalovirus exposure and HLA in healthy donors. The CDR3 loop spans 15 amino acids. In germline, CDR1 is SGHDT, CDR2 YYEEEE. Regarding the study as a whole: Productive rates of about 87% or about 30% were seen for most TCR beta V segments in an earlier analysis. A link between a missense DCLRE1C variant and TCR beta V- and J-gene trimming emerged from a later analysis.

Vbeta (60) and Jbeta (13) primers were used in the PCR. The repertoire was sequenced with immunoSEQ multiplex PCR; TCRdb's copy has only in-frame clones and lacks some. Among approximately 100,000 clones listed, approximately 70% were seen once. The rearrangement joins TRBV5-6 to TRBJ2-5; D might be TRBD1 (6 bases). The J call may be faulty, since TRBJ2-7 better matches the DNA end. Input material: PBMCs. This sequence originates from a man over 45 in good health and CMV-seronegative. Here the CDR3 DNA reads TGTGCCAGCAGCTTGGTTCGCAGGGGAATTAACGAGCAGTACTTC. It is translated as CASSLVRRGINEQYF.